The T cell receptor beta chain under discussion was sequenced for a study of cytomegalovirus exposure and HLA in healthy donors. About the study: The 100 to 150 validation repertoires used the same platform as the roughly 620 first-cohort repertoires, a later analysis reported. Study-level findings and limits: Specificity of three CMV-associated chains for CMV antigens was verified in vitro. Cytomegalovirus-associated TCR beta chains were listed, numbering 150 to 200. Some public TCRs appeared in many individuals, while most sequences were rare.

This table comes from immunoSEQ multiplex PCR, and its TCRdb copy is limited to in-frame clones, with some not included. In the table there are roughly 95,000 clones, about 85% of which are singletons. The CDR3 extends over 16 amino acids. Germline CDR1 and CDR2: LGHNA and YNFKEQ. Trimming removed 1 base from V and 4 bases from J; junction bases left unmatched: 3. As concerns this clone: The antigen remains undetermined.

Input material: PBMCs. The genes are TRBV4-2 and TRBJ2-1, with 11 bases aligning to TRBD2. This TCR derives from a man aged 18-30 years in good health and CMV-seropositive. CDR3 bases: TGTGCCAGCAGCCAAGTGACTAGCGGGGCATACAATGAGCAGTTCTTC. It translates to CASSQVTSGAYNEQFF.